The clone carrying this T cell receptor beta chain was observed many times. Its antigen is unidentified. TCR beta CDR3 regions were amplified from RNA transcripts. The HTBI primer set was used in a first-round RT-PCR of the TCR CDR3. TCRdb analysed the multiplex PCR reads with MiXCR anew, one entry per CDR3 protein. The sample shows around 620,000 distinct CDR3 sequences, roughly 16% of them seen only once. The sample originates from a study of T cells in Graves' hyperthyroidism and ophthalmopathy. Study details: Peripheral blood samples were taken at initial diagnosis, prior to any treatment.

The study left out patients who had uncontrolled infection, other autoimmune disease, pregnancy or lactation. Fresh peripheral blood, about 9.3 ml, yielded the PBMCs. Study results and caveats: Researchers found most expanded thyroid clonotypes above 0.001 in blood as well.

The CDR3 is 14 residues long. Germline lookup yields CDR1 KGHDR and CDR2 SFDVKD. The V end was cut by 3 bases, the J end by 3 bases, with 10 bases between. Material for sequencing was blood. The receptor comes from a woman aged 25 to 39 with Graves' hyperthyroidism. The rearrangement uses TRBV24-1 and TRBJ1-2; D is unclear. Here the CDR3 DNA reads TGTGCCACCAGTGATAATCGGATATACTATGGCTACACCTTC. It codes for CATSDNRIYYGYTF.